The 28 T cell receptor beta chains in this list originate from one sample, sequenced in a study of blood T cell repertoires in COVID-19 (dated by TCRdb to between 2020 and 2021). Libraries came from the immunoSEQ multiplex PCR assay. Entries here come from immuneACCESS through TCRdb and include only in-frame sequences with V and J called. Some clones fail to appear in such tables; in the studies checked, an unresolved V gene covers under half of the shortfall, and the cause of the remainder is unknown. The sample has 55,000 to 65,000 clones on record, approximately 86% of them singletons. The top ten constitute around 9.1% of the sample. Material for sequencing was peripheral blood. The source is a human donor with acute or convalescent COVID-19. The donor label of this sample is uncertain.

V is TRBV7-9 and J is TRBJ2-2, with TRBD1 as a possible D gene (6 bases). Trimming cost V 1 base and J 8 bases, with 8 bases left between them. The CDR3 loop spans 13 amino acids. Germline V gene sequence: CDR1 SEHNR, CDR2 FQNEAQ (reference sequence). In DNA form, the CDR3 reads TGTGCCAGCAGCTTAGGACAGGCAGGGGAGCTGTTTTTT. Its translation is CASSLGQAGELFF.

The chain recombines TRBV30 with TRBJ2-4, with D possibly being TRBD1 (8 bases). The CDR3 has 16 amino acids. The germline V gene encodes CDR1 GTSNPN and CDR2 SVGIG (reference sequence). V lost 1 base and J lost 2, with 15 bases in between. The CDR3 region has the DNA TGTGCCTGGAGTGATGACAGGGGAGGGCCCAAAAACATTCAGTACTTC. Protein sequence: CAWSDDRGGPKNIQYF.

CDR3 residues: CASSVTGNTEAFF. The CDR3 coding sequence is TGTGCCAGCAGTGTAACAGGGAACACTGAAGCTTTCTTT. This rearrangement joins TRBV2 to TRBJ1-1; tentative D call: TRBD1 (5 bases). CDR1 is SNHLY, CDR2 FYNNEI, per germline. The CDR3 has 13 amino acids. The ends were cut back, 4 bases at V and 1 base at J, with 7 bases in the middle.

This clone was seen just once. The chain recombines TRBV6-2 or TRBV6-3 with TRBJ2-5, with D perhaps matching TRBD2 (6 bases). Germline values: CDR1 MNHEY, CDR2 SVGEGT. This CDR3 has 13 amino acids. Trimming took 6 bases from V and 3 from J, leaving 11 bases between them. This CDR3 reads CASSTGLEETQYF. The CDR3 coding sequence is TGTGCCAGCAGCACGGGACTTGAAGAGACCCAGTACTTC.

The J gene is TRBJ1-2, the V gene TRBV28, with TRBD1 matching over 10 bases. The germline V gene has CDR1 MDHEN and CDR2 SYDVKM. The CDR3 length is 14 residues. After removal of 7 bases from V and 4 bases from J, the junction contained 6 bases not matched to a gene. The CDR3 sequence is CASIRDRGGYGYTF. The DNA of the CDR3 is TGTGCCAGCATTCGGGACAGGGGTGGCTATGGCTACACCTTC.

The V call is TRBV19, the J call TRBJ1-5; D uncertain. Trimming pared 5 bases from V and 4 bases from J, leaving 6 bases between. The CDR3 loop spans 12 amino acids. Germline V gene data show CDR1 as LNHDA and CDR2 as SQIVND (reference sequence). CDR3 sequence (DNA): TGTGCCAGTAGTTTCCAAAATCAGCCCCAGCATTTT. Its protein product is CASSFQNQPQHF.

The V gene is TRBV28, the J gene TRBJ2-7, with 10 bases aligning to TRBD1. Trimming took 6 bases from V and 0 from J; bases not matched to a gene: 2. The germline gives CDR1 MDHEN, CDR2 SYDVKM. The CDR3 sequence is 14 residues long. CDR3 nucleotide sequence: TGTGCCAGCAGGGGACAGGGGTTCTCCTACGAGCAGTACTTC. Translating gives CASRGQGFSYEQYF.

This clone came up once. The CDR3 DNA reads TGCGCCAGCAGCGGATTTAGCGGGAGTAACACAGATACGCAGTATTTT. This gives the protein CASSGFSGSNTDTQYF. The chain couples TRBV5-1 to TRBJ2-3; TRBD2 matches 9 bases. The V segment lost 4 bases and the J segment 2 bases; nucleotides outside the gene matches: 8. The CDR3 is made up of 16 amino acids. CDR1 SGHRS and CDR2 YFSETQ come from the germline V gene.

The chain links TRBV6-1 to TRBJ2-5, with 7 bases matching TRBD2. V lost 1 base to trimming and J lost 5 bases; unmatched junction nucleotides: 4. The CDR3 loop spans 14 amino acids. The germline CDR1 and CDR2 sequences are MNHNS and SASEGT. The CDR3 loop reads CASSEGLAEETQYF. The CDR3 DNA reads as TGTGCCAGCAGTGAAGGACTAGCCGAGGAGACCCAGTACTTC.

The chain employs TRBV7-9 and TRBJ2-6, with a weak D call TRBD1 (6 bases). Trimming left V 5 bases short and J 0 bases short, with 14 bases between. The CDR3 totals 17 residues. Germline CDR1 is SEHNR and CDR2 is FQNEAQ (reference sequence). This CDR3 reads CASSAQGSGSGANVLTF. In DNA, the CDR3 is TGTGCCAGCAGCGCACAGGGTTCCGGCTCTGGGGCCAACGTCCTGACTTTC.

The V call is TRBV6-5, the J call TRBJ1-5; 7 bases match TRBD1. CDR1 MNHEY and CDR2 SVGAGI come from the germline V gene. Trimming removed 7 bases from V and 2 bases from J; junction bases left unmatched: 8. This CDR3 has 15 residues. In DNA, the CDR3 is TGTGCCAGCATCGTAGGGGGCGCGGGCAATCAGCCCCAGCATTTT. Translated, it gives CASIVGGAGNQPQHF.

The J gene is TRBJ2-3, the V gene TRBV3-1 (or the pseudogene TRBV3-2), with D possibly being TRBD1 (6 bases). Trimming stripped 1 base from V and 1 base from J, with 9 bases between. Germline lookup yields CDR1 LGHDT and CDR2 YNNKEL (reference sequence). This CDR3 has 15 amino acids. The CDR3 here is CASSQAGAGTDTQYF. DNA of the CDR3: TGTGCCAGCAGCCAAGCAGGGGCAGGCACAGATACGCAGTATTTT.

The CDR3 reads CASSRIGVAGEQYV. The DNA of the CDR3 is TGTGCCAGCAGCCGGATCGGGGTAGCTGGGGAGCAGTACGTC. The chain is built from TRBV5-4 and TRBJ2-7; TRBD2 is a possible D gene (5 bases). Germline assignment: CDR1 SGHNT and CDR2 YYREEE (reference sequence). CDR3 length: 14 residues. The ends were cut back, 4 bases at V and 7 bases at J, with 18 bases in the middle.

This clone was seen a single time. The V gene is TRBV5-1, the J gene TRBJ2-1; possibly TRBD1 for D (6 bases). The CDR3 loop spans 16 amino acids. The germline V gene encodes CDR1 SGHRS and CDR2 YFSETQ. With 0 bases removed from V and 4 bases from J, the gap between germline ends came to 14 bases. The CDR3 region has the DNA TGCGCCAGCAGCTTGGACATAGGGGGTGGGTACAATGAGCAGTTCTTC. Encoded protein: CASSLDIGGGYNEQFF.

The J gene is TRBJ1-1, the V gene TRBV6-6, with D unclear. This CDR3 has 13 amino acids. The V and J ends lost 4 bases and 1 base respectively, with 7 bases between them. Per germline, CDR1 MNHNY and CDR2 SVGAGI (reference sequence). CDR3 DNA: TGTGCCAGCAGTTCAACAGCGAACACTGAAGCTTTCTTT. Its translation is CASSSTANTEAFF.

This chain connects TRBV18 to TRBJ1-1, with TRBD1 identical over 10 bases. The CDR3 is 16 amino acids. With 2 bases clipped from V and 8 bases from J, the junction kept 11 bases outside the gene matches. CDR1 and CDR2 from the germline V gene are KGHSH and LQKENI. The CDR3 region is CASSPATGGGVSEAFF. For the CDR3, the DNA is TGTGCCAGCTCACCAGCGACAGGGGGCGGTGTTTCGGAAGCTTTCTTT.

This rearrangement joins TRBV5-1 to TRBJ2-1, with TRBD2 matching over 8 bases. With 1 base clipped from V and 4 bases from J, the junction kept 4 bases outside the gene matches. The germline V gene has CDR1 SGHRS and CDR2 YFSETQ. There are 15 residues in the CDR3. CDR3 nucleotide sequence: TGCGCCAGCAGCTTGCGGACTAGCCCTTACAATGAGCAGTTCTTC. This gives the protein CASSLRTSPYNEQFF. The whole variable domain, filled in from reference TRBV5-1 and TRBJ2-1, reads KAGVTQTPRYLIKTRGQQVTLSCSPISGHRSVSWYQQTPGQGLQFLFEYFSETQRNKGNFPGRFSGRQFSNSRSEMNVSTLELGDSALYLCASSLRTSPYNEQFFGPGTRLTVL.

The chain combines TRBV10-1 with TRBJ2-3; 8 positions agree with TRBD2. This CDR3 has 13 residues. Germline values: CDR1 WNHNN, CDR2 SYGVQD (reference sequence). Germline trimming cut 3 bases from V and 9 bases from J; bases unmatched to any gene: 5. CDR3 loop: CASSDRTSRTQYF. CDR3 coding DNA: TGCGCCAGCAGTGACCGGACTAGCCGAACGCAGTATTTT.

This clone has only one observation. The chain uses TRBV18 and TRBJ1-2; 7 positions agree with TRBD1. The CDR3 covers 13 residues. J was trimmed by 8 bases and V by 2 bases; bases with no gene match: 5. Germline-derived CDR1 and CDR2 are KGHSH and LQKENI. CDR3 bases: TGTGCCAGCTCACCAACAGGGGTTGGCGGCTACACCTTC. It translates to CASSPTGVGGYTF.

The chain has TRBV10-1 and TRBJ1-2; 12 nucleotides match TRBD1. Germline CDR1 WNHNN, CDR2 SYGVQD (reference sequence). The V and J ends lost 4 bases and 5 bases, in that order; junction bases with no gene match: 8. This CDR3 is 16 amino acids long. The CDR3 nucleotides read TGCGCCAGCAGTGGGGACAGGGGGCGGAAGGGGTATGGCTACACCTTC. Translation gives CASSGDRGRKGYGYTF.

J is TRBJ2-1 and V is TRBV9, with 11 bases lining up with TRBD2. Germline trimming cut 0 bases from V and 7 bases from J; bases unmatched to any gene: 9. Germline V gene sequence: CDR1 SGDLS, CDR2 YYNGEE. The CDR3 sequence is 17 residues long. The CDR3 reads CASSVGTLAGVGNEQFF. CDR3 in DNA: TGTGCCAGCAGCGTAGGTACACTAGCGGGAGTTGGTAATGAGCAGTTCTTC. Filled out from reference TRBV9 and TRBJ2-1, the complete variable domain reads DSGVTQTPKHLITATGQRVTLRCSPRSGDLSVYWYQQSLDQGLQFLIQYYNGEERAKGNILERFSAQQFPDLHSELNLSSLELGDSALYFCASSVGTLAGVGNEQFFGPGTRLTVL.

J is TRBJ2-2 and V is TRBV5-1; D call uncertain. Trimming shortened V by 3 bases and J by 2 bases, and 5 bases separated the two germline ends. Germline V gene data show CDR1 as SGHRS and CDR2 as YFSETQ. The CDR3 has 13 residues. Here the CDR3 DNA reads TGCGCCAGCAGCTACACCAACACCGGGGAGCTGTTTTTT. It yields the protein CASSYTNTGELFF.

The chain recombines TRBV28 with TRBJ2-7, with 10 bases aligning to TRBD1. The junction had 7 bases not matched to a gene; V was cut back by 8 bases and J by 3 bases. CDR3 length: 14 residues. Per germline, CDR1 MDHEN and CDR2 SYDVKM. DNA of the CDR3: TGTGCCAGCCGTGGACAGGGGGGGGACTACGAGCAGTACTTC. As protein: CASRGQGGDYEQYF.

This chain connects TRBV7-9 to TRBJ1-5; D uncertain. Germline lookup yields CDR1 SEHNR and CDR2 FQNEAQ (reference sequence). V lost 1 base, J lost 2 bases, and 6 bases lay in between. CDR3 length: 14 residues. The CDR3 spells CASSLDRGNQPQHF. The CDR3 region has the DNA TGTGCCAGCAGCTTAGATAGAGGCAATCAGCCCCAGCATTTT.

The chain couples TRBV29-1 to TRBJ2-1; 11 bases agree with TRBD1. Germline V CDR1 and CDR2: SQVTM, ANQGSEA. V dropped 6 bases and J dropped 9; count of bases not matched to a gene: 10. CDR3 length: 14 residues. As DNA, the CDR3 is TGCAGCGTAGGTGGGACAGGGGGGCGGACTGAGCAGTTCTTC. Protein: CSVGGTGGRTEQFF.

CDR3 sequence (DNA): TGTGCCAGCAGTGCAGGGGGACAGGGGGACACTGAAGCTTTCTTT. Translation: CASSAGGQGDTEAFF. This chain links TRBV25-1 with TRBJ1-1; 11 nucleotides match TRBD1. Germline values: CDR1 MGHDK, CDR2 SYGVNS. The trim removed 4 bases at V and 3 bases at J, leaving 4 bases unmatched. The CDR3 sequence is 15 residues long.

This rearrangement joins TRBV14 to TRBJ1-3; no clear D. The V gene's germline CDR1 is SGHDN and CDR2 FVKESK. This CDR3 spans 14 amino acids. Trimming cost V 2 bases and J 3 bases, with 8 bases left between them. DNA for the CDR3: TGTGCCAGCAGCCAATCCCGGGGTGGAAACACCATATATTTT. It codes for CASSQSRGGNTIYF.

The chain is built from TRBV10-3 and TRBJ1-5; 7 bases align to TRBD1. The trim removed 3 bases at V and 4 bases at J, leaving 6 bases unmatched. This CDR3 comprises 15 residues. CDR1 ENHRY and CDR2 SYGVKD come from the germline V gene. The CDR3 region is CAISEPGTANQPQHF. In DNA, the CDR3 is TGTGCCATCAGTGAACCCGGGACAGCTAATCAGCCCCAGCATTTT.